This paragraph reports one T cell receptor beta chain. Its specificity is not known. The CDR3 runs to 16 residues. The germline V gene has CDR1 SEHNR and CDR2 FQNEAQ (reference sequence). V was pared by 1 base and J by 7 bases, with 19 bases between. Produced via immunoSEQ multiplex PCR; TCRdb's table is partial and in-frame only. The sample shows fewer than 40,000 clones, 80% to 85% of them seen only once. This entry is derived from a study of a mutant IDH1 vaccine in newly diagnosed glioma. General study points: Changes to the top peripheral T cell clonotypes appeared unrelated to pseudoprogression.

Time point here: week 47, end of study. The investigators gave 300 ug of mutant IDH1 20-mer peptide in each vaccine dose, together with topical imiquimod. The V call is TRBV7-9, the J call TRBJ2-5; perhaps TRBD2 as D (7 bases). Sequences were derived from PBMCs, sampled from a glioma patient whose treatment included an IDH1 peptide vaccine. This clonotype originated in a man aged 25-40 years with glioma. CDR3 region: CASSLDGGPSLGTQYF. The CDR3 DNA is TGTGCCAGCAGCTTAGACGGGGGGCCCTCCTTGGGGACCCAGTACTTC.